A single sample gave rise to the 16 T cell receptor beta chains below, sequenced in a study of beta chain features in type 1 diabetes. The study reverse transcribed the entire isolated RNA, so it sequenced expressed TCRB transcripts. Profiling relied on immunoSEQ multiplex PCR, and the TCRdb table lists in-frame clones only, not all of them. The sample lists some 500,000 clones; more than 9.5% were seen once. The sample taken for sequencing was naive CD4+ T cells from blood. These receptors were taken from a young woman in good health.

This chain connects TRBV25-1 to TRBJ2-5, with D possibly TRBD1 on 5 matching bases. From germline, CDR1 is MGHDK and CDR2 SYGVNS. The CDR3 consists of 13 residues. Trimming took off 2 bases at V and 7 bases at J, with 11 bases between the two ends. The CDR3: CASSEQGSVTQYF. In DNA, the CDR3 is TGTGCCAGCAGTGAACAGGGATCGGTGACCCAGTACTTC.

This clone was seen more than once but under ten times. The rearrangement joins TRBV7-8 to TRBJ2-1; D is possibly TRBD1 or TRBD2 (6 bases each). The CDR3 is made up of 14 amino acids. The germline CDR1 and CDR2 sequences are SGHVS and FQNEAQ. V dropped 8 bases and J dropped 4 bases, with 15 bases sitting between them. The CDR3 here is CASLGGLRYNEQFF. DNA of the CDR3: TGTGCCAGCCTGGGGGGCCTTCGATACAATGAGCAGTTCTTC. Supplemented by reference TRBV7-8 and TRBJ2-1, the full variable domain reads GAGVSQSPRYKVAKRGQDVALRCDPISGHVSLFWYQQALGQGPEFLTYFQNEAQLDKSGLPSDRFFAERPEGSVSTLKIQRTQQEDSAVYLCASLGGLRYNEQFFGPGTRLTVL.

The chain employs TRBV5-4 and TRBJ2-5; 13 bases align to TRBD2. After removal of 1 base from V and 3 bases from J, the junction contained 3 bases not matched to a gene. This CDR3 region has 16 residues. The V gene's germline CDR1 is SGHNT and CDR2 YYREEE (reference sequence). The CDR3 nucleotides read TGTGCCAGCAGCTTGCCCGGGACTAGCGGGAAAGAGACCCAGTACTTC. Protein product: CASSLPGTSGKETQYF.

The chain has TRBV7-9 and TRBJ2-1; no firm D call. This CDR3 region has 12 residues. The V and J ends lost 4 bases and 10 bases respectively, with 11 bases between them. Germline loops: CDR1 SEHNR, CDR2 FQNEAQ (reference sequence). The CDR3 nucleotides are TGTGCCAGCAGCTCCATTGTAGACGAGCAGTTCTTC. It is translated as CASSSIVDEQFF.

The chain combines TRBV7-8 with TRBJ2-5; D may be TRBD1 (7 bases). Trimming removed 6 bases at V and 4 bases at J, with 21 bases between. The germline V gene has CDR1 SGHVS and CDR2 FQNEAQ. The CDR3 runs 16 residues. The CDR3 DNA is TGTGCCAGCAGAGAGCCCCGGAGGGGGCGCGCAGAGACCCAGTACTTC. Encoded protein: CASREPRRGRAETQYF.

This clone was counted between two and nine times. The V call is TRBV9, the J call TRBJ2-6, with 7 bases lining up with TRBD1. Looked up from germline, CDR1 is SGDLS and CDR2 is YYNGEE. With 5 bases clipped from V and 1 base from J, the junction kept 9 bases outside the gene matches. There are 17 residues in the CDR3. CDR3 sequence: CASRRQGGPSGANVLTF. The CDR3 DNA is TGTGCCAGCAGGCGACAGGGTGGCCCTTCTGGGGCCAACGTCCTGACTTTC.

V gene TRBV18 combines with J gene TRBJ1-1, with D unresolved. The germline gives CDR1 KGHSH, CDR2 LQKENI. V was pared by 2 bases and J by 1 base, with 14 bases between. This CDR3 has 16 residues. This CDR3 reads CASSPSLLAANTEAFF. Here the CDR3 DNA reads TGTGCCAGCTCACCATCTTTATTGGCGGCGAACACTGAAGCTTTCTTT.

This clone came up a few times. The chain has TRBV15 and TRBJ2-6; possibly TRBD1 or TRBD2 for D (5 bases each). Germline V lookup: CDR1 LNHNV, CDR2 YYDKDF (reference sequence). This CDR3 region has 16 residues. V lost 0 bases and J 2 bases, leaving 8 bases between the germline ends. The CDR3 sequence: CATSRDGTPGANVLTF. The CDR3 DNA reads as TGTGCCACCAGCAGAGACGGGACCCCTGGGGCCAACGTCCTGACTTTC. The entire variable domain, with the rest obtained from reference TRBV15 and TRBJ2-6, is as follows: DAMVIQNPRYQVTQFGKPVTLSCSQTLNHNVMYWYQQKSSQAPKLLFHYYDKDFNNEADTPDNFQSRRPNTSFCFLDIRSPGLGDTAMYLCATSRDGTPGANVLTFGAGSRLTVL.

This clone was observed a few times. V usage is TRBV29-1 and J usage is TRBJ1-5; D remains ambiguous. V dropped 6 bases and J dropped 7 bases, with 16 bases sitting between them. The CDR3 runs 13 residues. The germline CDR1 and CDR2 sequences are SQVTM and ANQGSEA. CDR3 nucleotides: TGCAGCGTCGCTGACCGCATCGGCCAGCCCCAGCATTTT. Its protein product is CSVADRIGQPQHF.

In this sample, this clone turned up a few times. The chain links TRBV30 to TRBJ2-7, with D perhaps TRBD2 (5 bases). Trimming took off 1 base at V and 1 base at J, with 8 bases between the two ends. Per the germline V gene, CDR1 is GTSNPN and CDR2 is SVGIG (reference sequence). The length of the CDR3 is 13 residues. CDR3 nucleotides: TGTGCCTGGAGTGGGTCGGGGTCCTACGAGCAGTACTTC. It is translated as CAWSGSGSYEQYF.

The rearrangement links TRBV30 to TRBJ2-1; 9 nucleotides line up with TRBD1. This CDR3 spans 13 amino acids. The germline V gene has CDR1 GTSNPN and CDR2 SVGIG (reference sequence). V shed 5 bases and J 5 bases; nucleotides not matched to a gene: 4. CDR3 sequence: CAWARDRDNEQFF. CDR3 in DNA: TGTGCCTGGGCCCGGGACAGGGACAATGAGCAGTTCTTC.

The V and J genes are TRBV18 and TRBJ2-1; D might be TRBD2 (5 bases). This CDR3 contains 15 residues. Germline V gives CDR1 KGHSH, CDR2 LQKENI. Trimming removed 3 bases from V and 5 bases from J, with 14 bases in between. This chain's CDR3 is CASSPSLNGNNEQFF. The CDR3 DNA follows: TGTGCCAGCTCACCCTCTTTAAACGGGAACAATGAGCAGTTCTTC.

CDR3 residues: CASMADTDTQYF. CDR3 nucleotide sequence: TGTGCCAGCATGGCGGACACAGATACGCAGTATTTT. The V call is TRBV6-5, the J call TRBJ2-3; D not certain. The CDR3 spans 12 residues. Per the germline V gene, CDR1 is MNHEY and CDR2 is SVGAGI. Trimming removed 7 bases at V and 2 bases at J, with 7 bases between.

This clone was detected a few times. The chain employs TRBV10-3 and TRBJ2-7; 8 bases line up with TRBD1. This CDR3 has 11 amino acids. The V gene end was trimmed by 10 bases and the J gene end by 4 bases; junction bases not matched to a gene: 3. The V gene's germline CDR1 is ENHRY and CDR2 SYGVKD. The DNA for the CDR3 is TGTGCCACGGGGGACAGGTACGAGCAGTACGTC. It codes for CATGDRYEQYV.

This clone was observed a handful of times. The V and J genes are TRBV25-1 and TRBJ2-5, with a tentative D call TRBD2 (6 bases). The CDR3 loop spans 15 amino acids. Per germline, CDR1 MGHDK and CDR2 SYGVNS. Trimming removed 5 bases from V and 1 base from J, with 14 bases in between. The CDR3 DNA follows: TGTGCCAGCAGTCCCGGAGGGGTGGGCCAAGAGACCCAGTACTTC. Encoded protein: CASSPGGVGQETQYF. Drawing the rest from reference TRBV25-1 and TRBJ2-5, the complete variable domain is EADIYQTPRYLVIGTGKKITLECSQTMGHDKMYWYQQDPGMELHLIHYSYGVNSTEKGDLSSESTVSRIRTEHFPLTLESARPSHTSQYLCASSPGGVGQETQYFGPGTRLLVL.

The rearrangement links TRBV15 to TRBJ1-2; unclear D gene. The ends were cut back, 1 base at V and 6 bases at J, with 9 bases in the middle. The germline V gene encodes CDR1 LNHNV and CDR2 YYDKDF (reference sequence). The CDR3 has 13 amino acids. For the CDR3, the DNA is TGTGCCACCAGCAGAGTTCTGCAGGATGGCTACACCTTC. As protein: CATSRVLQDGYTF.